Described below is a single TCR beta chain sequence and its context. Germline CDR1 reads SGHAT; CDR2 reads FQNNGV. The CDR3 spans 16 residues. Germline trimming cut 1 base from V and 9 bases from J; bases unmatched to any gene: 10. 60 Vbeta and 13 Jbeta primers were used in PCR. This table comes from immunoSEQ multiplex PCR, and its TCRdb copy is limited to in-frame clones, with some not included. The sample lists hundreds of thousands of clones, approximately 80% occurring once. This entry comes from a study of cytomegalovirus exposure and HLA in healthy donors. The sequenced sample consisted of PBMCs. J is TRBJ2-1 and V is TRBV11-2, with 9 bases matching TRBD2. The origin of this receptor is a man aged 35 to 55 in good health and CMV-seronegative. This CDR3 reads CASSLGGLAGSGEQFF. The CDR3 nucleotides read TGTGCCAGCAGCTTAGGAGGCCTAGCGGGGTCGGGTGAGCAGTTCTTC.